The 27 T cell receptor beta chains below come from one sample, sequenced in a study of shared clonotypes between healthy human individuals. Using immunoSEQ multiplex PCR, the repertoire was profiled, and TCRdb retains in-frame clones only, with some absent. The repertoire holds under 750,000 clones, approximately 72% seen once, with about 1.8% in the top ten. Sequencing used memory CD4+ T cells sorted from blood. The subset: CD45RA-negative fraction. These receptors came from a woman between 25 and 40 years old in good health.

The rearrangement links TRBV28 to TRBJ2-3; D unresolved. V was pared by 2 bases and J by 5 bases, with 5 bases between. The CDR3 spans 12 residues. CDR1 is MDHEN and CDR2 is SYDVKM in the germline V gene. The CDR3 DNA sequence: TGTGCCAGCAGTTTACGCGAAGATACGCAGTATTTT. Its protein is CASSLREDTQYF.

Turning to this clone: A far larger clone lies a single base away; this is likely a read error. This sample includes further DNA sequences coding for the same CDR3. The chain joins TRBV7-2 to TRBJ1-5; D gene unclear. Germline loops: CDR1 SGHTA, CDR2 FQGNSA. Deletions cut 1 base from V and 7 bases from J, with 5 bases between. The CDR3 extends over 12 amino acids. The CDR3 coding sequence is TGTGCCAGCAGCTTAGAAGGCCAGCCCCAGCATTTT. It is translated as CASSLEGQPQHF. Looking up the rest from reference TRBV7-2 and TRBJ1-5 gives the full variable domain: GAGVSQSPSNKVTEKGKDVELRCDPISGHTALYWYRQSLGQGLEFLIYFQGNSAPDKSGLPSDRFSAERTGGSVSTLTIQRTQQEDSAVYLCASSLEGQPQHFGDGTRLSIL.

CDR3 sequence reads: CASSLGLAGDRQYF. The CDR3 DNA sequence: TGTGCCAGCTCACTCGGACTAGCGGGAGATCGTCAGTACTTC. This sequence joins TRBV18 and TRBJ2-7; 13 nucleotides match TRBD2. Germline trimming cut 4 bases from V and 10 bases from J; bases unmatched to any gene: 7. The CDR3 has 14 residues. Germline V gene sequence: CDR1 KGHSH, CDR2 LQKENI.

V is TRBV5-5 and J is TRBJ2-3, with D possibly being TRBD1 or TRBD2 (5 bases each). CDR1 is SGHKS and CDR2 is YYEKEE in the germline V gene (reference sequence). CDR3 length equals 14 residues. V was shortened by 4 bases and J by 3 bases, with 12 bases between the two germline ends. CDR3 sequence: CASSPVGETDTQYF. The CDR3 DNA sequence: TGTGCCAGCAGCCCGGTGGGGGAAACAGATACGCAGTATTTT.

The chain joins TRBV29-1 to TRBJ2-7; the match to TRBD2 covers 7 bases. J gave up 0 bases and V 5 bases, and 7 bases lay outside the gene matches. CDR3 length: 14 residues. Germline lookup yields CDR1 SQVTM and CDR2 ANQGSEA. The CDR3 region has the DNA TGCAGCGTTTTAACCGGGACTAACTCCTACGAGCAGTACTTC. It is translated as CSVLTGTNSYEQYF.

This chain uses TRBV19 with TRBJ2-1; 12 bases are a match to TRBD2. V was clipped by 6 bases and J by 9 bases; unmatched bases: 12. In germline, CDR1 is LNHDA, CDR2 SQIVND (reference sequence). The CDR3 extends over 16 amino acids. The CDR3: CASSRFSSGRALEQFF. The CDR3 nucleotides are TGTGCCAGTAGCCGGTTTTCTAGCGGGAGGGCCCTTGAGCAGTTCTTC.

This clone was recorded a few times. The chain joins TRBV7-6 to TRBJ2-1; D may be TRBD2 (5 bases). The germline CDR1 and CDR2 sequences are SGHVS and FNYEAQ. This CDR3 region has 14 residues. Trimming pared 5 bases from V and 4 bases from J, leaving 12 bases between. The CDR3 protein is CASSPFTSYNEQFF. The CDR3 region has the DNA TGTGCCAGCAGCCCGTTCACTAGTTACAATGAGCAGTTCTTC. Drawing the rest from reference TRBV7-6 and TRBJ2-1, the complete variable domain is GAGVSQSPRYKVTKRGQDVALRCDPISGHVSLYWYRQALGQGPEFLTYFNYEAQQDKSGLPNDRFSAERPEGSISTLTIQRTEQRDSAMYRCASSPFTSYNEQFFGPGTRLTVL.

The chain uses TRBV28 and TRBJ2-7; no firm D call. Germline CDR1 is MDHEN and CDR2 is SYDVKM. The CDR3 is 13 amino acids. V was cut by 10 bases and J by 6 bases, with 19 bases left in between. The CDR3 sequence is CATFSDVTIEQYF. CDR3 bases: TGTGCCACCTTTTCGGACGTCACGATCGAGCAGTACTTC.

The V and J genes are TRBV9 and TRBJ1-3; a possible D gene is TRBD1 (5 bases). This CDR3 has 14 amino acids. V shed 1 base and J shed 2 bases, with 7 bases lying between them. The V gene's germline CDR1 is SGDLS and CDR2 YYNGEE. The DNA of the CDR3 is TGTGCCAGCAGCGTATCGACAGCTGGAAACACCATATATTTT. Translating gives CASSVSTAGNTIYF. Filled out from reference TRBV9 and TRBJ1-3, the complete variable domain reads DSGVTQTPKHLITATGQRVTLRCSPRSGDLSVYWYQQSLDQGLQFLIQYYNGEERAKGNILERFSAQQFPDLHSELNLSSLELGDSALYFCASSVSTAGNTIYFGEGSWLTVV.

The genes are TRBV5-1 and TRBJ1-4, with TRBD1 as a possible D gene (6 bases). This CDR3 contains 13 residues. Trimming stripped 5 bases from V and 4 bases from J, with 9 bases between. Germline CDR1 SGHRS, CDR2 YFSETQ. CDR3 region: CASRQGFNEKLFF. The CDR3, as DNA: TGCGCCAGCAGACAGGGTTTTAATGAAAAACTGTTTTTT.

The V and J genes are TRBV5-1 and TRBJ2-7; 7 bases map to TRBD1. This CDR3 is built from 14 residues. V gave up 4 bases and J gave up 3 bases; unmatched junction bases: 7. Per germline, CDR1 SGHRS and CDR2 YFSETQ. CDR3 bases: TGCGCCAGCAGCCCCATGGACAGGAACTACGAGCAGTACTTC. Its translation: CASSPMDRNYEQYF. The full variable domain, its missing parts supplied by reference TRBV5-1 and TRBJ2-7, is KAGVTQTPRYLIKTRGQQVTLSCSPISGHRSVSWYQQTPGQGLQFLFEYFSETQRNKGNFPGRFSGRQFSNSRSEMNVSTLELGDSALYLCASSPMDRNYEQYFGPGTRLTVT.

The chain carries TRBV5-4 and TRBJ2-1; TRBD2 matches at 10 bases. CDR1 is SGHNT and CDR2 is YYREEE in the germline V gene (reference sequence). The V segment lost 4 bases and the J segment 1 base; nucleotides outside the gene matches: 8. This CDR3 spans 17 amino acids. The CDR3 loop reads CASSELTSGASYNEQFF. DNA for the CDR3: TGTGCCAGCAGCGAATTAACTAGCGGGGCATCCTACAATGAGCAGTTCTTC.

This clone was found many times. This sample includes further DNA sequences coding for the same CDR3. The chain couples TRBV27 to TRBJ2-7; TRBD2 matches 12 bases. This CDR3 has 14 residues. Germline V gene lookup returns CDR1 MNHEY and CDR2 SMNVEV (reference sequence). Unmatched junction bases numbered 0, after V lost 2 bases and J lost 4 bases. CDR3 DNA sequence: TGTGCCAGCAGTTTAGGACTAGCGGGATACGAGCAGTACTTC. Encoded protein: CASSLGLAGYEQYF.

The chain links TRBV6-4 to TRBJ2-1; 10 bases align to TRBD1. CDR1 and CDR2 from the germline V gene are MRHNA and SNTAGT. Trimming cost V 10 bases and J 5 bases; bases outside gene matches: 8. The CDR3 totals 14 residues. The CDR3: CANRDRGLNNEQFF. The CDR3 DNA reads as TGTGCCAACAGGGACAGGGGACTAAACAATGAGCAGTTCTTC.

This clone has only a few counts. The chain employs TRBV19 and TRBJ2-3; no clear D gene. Germline CDR1 reads LNHDA; CDR2 reads SQIVND (reference sequence). This CDR3 spans 14 amino acids. Between the trimmed V and J ends, which lost 7 bases and 1 base, there was a span of 12 bases. Here the CDR3 reads CASKKADRTDTQYF. CDR3 nucleotide sequence: TGTGCCAGTAAGAAGGCGGATCGCACAGATACGCAGTATTTT.

The table lists this clone with a count of one. The gene calls are TRBV18 and TRBJ2-3; D unresolved. Deletions cut 0 bases from V and 4 bases from J, with 5 bases between. The CDR3 sequence is 13 residues long. The germline V gene encodes CDR1 KGHSH and CDR2 LQKENI. CDR3 sequence (DNA): TGTGCCAGCTCACCACCGGGTTCAGATACGCAGTATTTT. The encoded protein is CASSPPGSDTQYF. Full variable domain (rest looked up from reference TRBV18 and TRBJ2-3): NAGVMQNPRHLVRRRGQEARLRCSPMKGHSHVYWYRQLPEEGLKFMVYLQKENIIDESGMPKERFSAEFPKEGPSILRIQQVVRGDSAAYFCASSPPGSDTQYFGPGTRLTVL.

The chain joins TRBV10-3 to TRBJ2-7; D may be TRBD2 (7 bases). Germline assignment: CDR1 ENHRY and CDR2 SYGVKD. The CDR3 sequence is 15 residues long. Trimming took 8 bases from V and 0 from J, leaving 17 bases between them. The CDR3: CAIGEKGGSSYEQYF. The CDR3 DNA sequence: TGTGCCATCGGGGAGAAGGGGGGGAGCTCCTACGAGCAGTACTTC.

The chain employs TRBV2 and TRBJ1-5; maybe TRBD1 (6 bases). The CDR3 has 13 amino acids. V lost 6 bases and J lost 7, with 13 bases in between. The germline V gene encodes CDR1 SNHLY and CDR2 FYNNEI. The CDR3 DNA reads TGTGCCAGCAGGGAGACAGGCCCCCAGCCCCAGCATTTT. It codes for CASRETGPQPQHF.

This clone was counted between two and nine times. The rearrangement links TRBV9 to TRBJ2-2; no definite D call. This CDR3 comprises 17 residues. Trimming pared 7 bases from V and 0 bases from J, leaving 19 bases between. Germline V CDR1 and CDR2: SGDLS, YYNGEE. CDR3 protein: CASCAYSAPSNTGELFF. CDR3 in DNA: TGTGCCAGCTGCGCCTACAGCGCTCCGTCGAACACCGGGGAGCTGTTTTTT.

The chain uses TRBV19 and TRBJ2-3; 10 nucleotides line up with TRBD2. The V gene's germline CDR1 is LNHDA and CDR2 SQIVND (reference sequence). The CDR3 consists of 17 residues. V shed 6 bases, J shed 1 base, and the junction held 10 bases outside the gene matches. The CDR3 region has the DNA TGTGCCAGTAGAAAAGCGGGAGGGCTTTACGGCACAGATACGCAGTATTTT. Translating it yields CASRKAGGLYGTDTQYF.

The chain couples TRBV7-8 to TRBJ2-1; D might be TRBD2 (6 bases). V dropped 2 bases and J dropped 7 bases, with 18 bases sitting between them. The CDR3 covers 16 residues. Germline V gene data show CDR1 as SGHVS and CDR2 as FQNEAQ. CDR3 in amino acids: CASSLKREAVSNEQFF. The CDR3 region has the DNA TGTGCCAGCAGCTTAAAGAGGGAGGCCGTCTCTAATGAGCAGTTCTTC.

This clone came up a few times. The rearrangement links TRBV19 to TRBJ1-1; D is possibly TRBD1 (5 bases). Germline V lookup: CDR1 LNHDA, CDR2 SQIVND (reference sequence). Trimming left V 1 base short and J 5 bases short, with 11 bases between. The CDR3 length is 14 residues. In nucleotides, the CDR3 is TGTGCCAGTAGTATAGGGGGGAGGAGGACTGAAGCTTTCTTT. It specifies CASSIGGRRTEAFF.

This clone was seen just once. The chain links TRBV28 to TRBJ2-7, with D perhaps TRBD2 (5 bases). Germline-derived CDR1 and CDR2 are MDHEN and SYDVKM. V was shortened by 0 bases and J by 0 bases, with 6 bases between the two germline ends. This CDR3 is 14 amino acids long. The DNA of the CDR3 is TGTGCCAGCAGTTTATGGGGGAGCTCCTACGAGCAGTACTTC. Protein product: CASSLWGSSYEQYF.

The CDR3 sequence is CASRPPGQAPYEQYF. In nucleotides, the CDR3 is TGTGCCAGCAGACCCCCGGGACAGGCTCCCTACGAGCAGTACTTC. The chain carries TRBV11-2 and TRBJ2-7; 8 bases are shared with TRBD1. The V segment lost 6 bases and the J segment 2 bases; nucleotides outside the gene matches: 9. The CDR3 contains 15 residues. Germline assignment: CDR1 SGHAT and CDR2 FQNNGV. The full variable domain, with the rest looked up from reference TRBV11-2 and TRBJ2-7, is EAGVAQSPRYKIIEKRQSVAFWCNPISGHATLYWYQQILGQGPKLLIQFQNNGVVDDSQLPKDRFSAERLKGVDSTLKIQPAKLEDSAVYLCASRPPGQAPYEQYFGPGTRLTVT.

The rearrangement links TRBV28 to TRBJ1-5, with TRBD1 as a possible D gene (6 bases). Looked up from germline, CDR1 is MDHEN and CDR2 is SYDVKM. The length of the CDR3 is 15 residues. With 2 bases removed from V and 7 bases from J, the gap between germline ends came to 15 bases. The CDR3 DNA sequence: TGTGCCAGCAGTTTAACCCCTGGGGGGCAACAGCCCCAGCATTTT. Translation gives CASSLTPGGQQPQHF.

Only one count was recorded for this clone. This chain connects TRBV28 to TRBJ2-5, with 8 bases fitting TRBD1. The germline CDR1 and CDR2 sequences are MDHEN and SYDVKM. The CDR3 is 17 amino acids. Trimming took 2 bases from V and 7 from J; bases not matched to a gene: 15. The DNA for the CDR3 is TGTGCCAGCAGTTTACAGGGGGCTAATTCGTTTGTTGCGACCCAGTACTTC. Translation gives CASSLQGANSFVATQYF.

This clone showed up just once. The rearrangement uses TRBV11-1 and TRBJ2-5; D gene ambiguous. The germline V and J ends were trimmed by 3 bases and 2 bases, with 7 bases remaining between them. The length of the CDR3 is 13 residues. From germline, CDR1 is SGHAT and CDR2 FQDESV (reference sequence). DNA of the CDR3: TGTGCCAGCAGCTTTGACGGACAAGAGACCCAGTACTTC. This gives the protein CASSFDGQETQYF.